The text below deals with one T cell receptor (beta chain). Its antigen is not known. This entry belongs to a study of CD8+ T cells in alopecia areata. The overall study: Scoring of severity for treated patients was based on percentage of affected scalp area. Study conclusions and caveats: Under tofacitinib, fewer expanded CD8+ clones appeared among the top 100 scalp clones.

The treatment denotes: oral pan-JAK inhibitor, 5-10 mg twice daily. As the sequencing template, cDNA was produced by extracting RNA and reverse transcribing it. Profiled with immunoSEQ multiplex PCR; TCRdb holds only in-frame clones, not every one. The table records about 120,000 clones, 50% to 75% of them present only once. Germline assignment: CDR1 SGDLS and CDR2 YYNGEE. This CDR3 has 14 residues. V was clipped by 1 base and J by 5 bases, with 12 bases between them. The sequences come from CD8+ T cells sorted from blood, collected at week 4, from a patient treated with tofacitinib. This sequence originates from a human donor with alopecia areata. The V call is TRBV9, the J call TRBJ1-1; a possible D gene is TRBD1 (5 bases). The CDR3 region is CASSVTEGRTEAFF. DNA for the CDR3: TGTGCCAGCAGCGTAACTGAGGGGAGGACTGAAGCTTTCTTT.